One T cell receptor beta chain is described in this entry. This clonotype was detected a few times. No antigen is known for it. No base quality information exists; no much larger clone differs at one position. This specimen comes from a study of T-cell reconstitution after alpha-beta-depleted transplantation in children listed by TCRdb under 2016. About the study as a whole: Using TCR repertoire profiling, the study followed T-cell immune reconstitution in a quantitative way in children after TCRalphabeta/CD19-depleted allogeneic hematopoietic cell transplantation.

What this sample's treatment or condition label stands for: allogeneic hematopoietic cell transplantation with graft depleted of TCRalphabeta T cells and CD19 B cells. Transplant recipients were children who received TCRalphabeta/CD19-depleted allogeneic hematopoietic cell grafts. The library was made by PCR. These reads were obtained on an Illumina HiSeq 2500. TCR library preparation used molecular barcoding, with unique molecular identifiers applied to normalize quantification of the TCRbeta repertoire. TCRdb applied fastp at Q25 and MiXCR to the public reads, then kept only in-frame beta chains. Each record represents a unique CDR3 protein, reported with the most common genes and DNA among its rows. This sample has over 200,000 distinct CDR3 sequences in its table, and 9.5% to 13% of those were observed once. The ten biggest clones cover 28% of the sample. CDR1 SGHAT and CDR2 FQNNGV are derived from the germline V gene. From cysteine to phenylalanine, the CDR3 is 15 amino acids long. Of the read, only the CDR3 DNA is kept; its 45 bases are in frame from base 1. Unmatched junction bases come to 13, with V trimmed by 4 bases and J by 14 bases.

Study-wide findings and limitations: In some patients, high TCRbeta diversity at day 60 was attributed to recipient T cells and intrathymic progenitors that had survived conditioning. About two months after transplant, the apparently early recovery of alphabetaT-cell counts reportedly depended on just several hundred clones that had expanded rapidly and came from non-depleted graft cells. Over subsequent months, a decline in hyperexpanded clone frequencies was noted, and after one year, T-cell counts and TCRbeta diversity were mostly ascribed to newly produced T cells.

This specimen was PBMCs, taken before TCRalphabeta/CD19-depleted stem cell transplant. The receptor was isolated from a child less than two years old with acute myeloid leukemia, due to receive a stem cell transplant. Recombination linked TRBV11-2 to TRBJ1-6, with TRBD1 identical over 8 junction bases. The nucleotides read TGTGCCAGCAGCTCCCAGAGGACAGGGAGGGACTCCCTCCACTTT. The translation is CASSSQRTGRDSLHF.